This T cell receptor (beta chain) was recorded in a study of T cells in Graves' hyperthyroidism and ophthalmopathy. About the study: Any treatment followed the collection of peripheral blood at initial diagnosis. Whole-study findings and limits: Most thyroid clonotypes expanded above 0.001 appeared in blood too.

Trimming left V 1 base short and J 6 bases short, with 7 bases between. The CDR3 extends over 12 amino acids. Germline V gives CDR1 SGHDT, CDR2 YYEEEE. RNA transcripts provided the source from which TCR beta CDR3 regions were amplified. HTBI primers drove first-round RT-PCR of the TCR CDR3. TCRdb analysed the multiplex PCR reads with MiXCR anew, one entry per CDR3 protein. The data show hundreds of thousands of distinct CDR3 sequences, roughly 18% seen once. This clonotype has a count of ten or more. What it binds is unknown. Patients were excluded for uncontrolled infection, other autoimmune disease, pregnancy or lactation.

The genes are TRBV5-6 and TRBJ1-2; D is undetermined. This TCR derives from a woman aged 18-29 years with Graves' ophthalmopathy. Sequenced sample: blood. The CDR3 region has the DNA TGTGCCAGCAGCTTGCTCCAGAATGGCTACACCTTC. This translates into CASSLLQNGYTF.